Shown below are 18 T cell receptor beta chains from a single sample sequenced in a study of OX40 agonist ivuxolimab in advanced cancers. Receptor amplification or capture employed the immunoSEQ multiplex PCR assay. TCRdb's version of the immuneACCESS table is confined to in-frame rearrangements and falls short of the full clone set. An unresolved V gene accounts for under half of the shortfall where checked; the remainder is of unknown origin. This sample gives 50,000 or so clones in total; about 89% of them show up just once. About a third of the sample belongs to the ten largest clones. The sequencing used CD4+ or CD8+ T cells sorted from blood, collected in a trial of the OX40 agonist ivuxolimab. These receptors all stem from an adult with an advanced solid tumor such as melanoma, head and neck, liver or kidney cancer.

The chain combines TRBV19 with TRBJ2-1; 7 bases align to TRBD1. Germline V gives CDR1 LNHDA, CDR2 SQIVND (reference sequence). The V and J ends lost 5 bases and 1 base, in that order; junction bases with no gene match: 8. The CDR3 extends over 16 amino acids. CDR3: CASSVQTGSSYNEQFF. The CDR3, as DNA: TGTGCCAGTAGTGTACAGACAGGGTCTTCCTACAATGAGCAGTTCTTC.

As for this clone: Other DNA sequences in the same sample also yield this CDR3. The chain recombines TRBV7-9 with TRBJ2-7, with D unclear. This CDR3 is 12 amino acids long. Between the trimmed V and J ends, which lost 1 base and 3 bases, there was a span of 4 bases. CDR1 SEHNR and CDR2 FQNEAQ come from the germline V gene (reference sequence). DNA of the CDR3: TGTGCCAGCAGCTTAGGCAGCTACGAGCAGTACTTC. As protein: CASSLGSYEQYF.

This clone has a single count. This CDR3 is CASSQVQGAFDEQYF. The CDR3 DNA reads TGCGCCAGCAGCCAAGTACAGGGGGCGTTTGACGAGCAGTACTTC. The chain joins TRBV4-1 to TRBJ2-7, with 9 bases lining up with TRBD1. This CDR3 has 15 residues. The trim removed 1 base at V and 5 bases at J, leaving 6 bases unmatched. CDR1 is MGHRA, CDR2 YSYEKL, per germline.

The CDR3 DNA sequence: TGCAGCGTTGAAGCTCAGTGGGGGAAGACCCAGTACTTC. Protein product: CSVEAQWGKTQYF. The V gene is TRBV29-1, the J gene TRBJ2-5; D assignment may be TRBD1 or TRBD2 (5 bases each). Germline V gene sequence: CDR1 SQVTM, CDR2 ANQGSEA. The V end lost 1 base, the J end lost 6 bases, and 12 bases lay between the germline ends. CDR3 length: 13 amino acids.

The rearrangement joins TRBV6-5 to TRBJ2-1; 11 bases match TRBD2. Trimming cost V 8 bases and J 9 bases; bases outside gene matches: 9. The CDR3 is 14 residues long. From germline, CDR1 is MNHEY and CDR2 SVGAGI. The CDR3 loop is CASVALAGGTEQFF. The CDR3 region has the DNA TGTGCCAGCGTGGCGCTAGCGGGAGGCACTGAGCAGTTCTTC.

This chain connects TRBV7-2 to TRBJ1-3; 8 bases align to TRBD1. Germline trimming cut 2 bases from V and 1 base from J; bases unmatched to any gene: 7. CDR1 is SGHTA and CDR2 is FQGNSA in the germline V gene. The CDR3 has 17 residues. As DNA, the CDR3 is TGTGCCAGCAGCTTACTGACAGGGGTCTGGTCTGGAAACACCATATATTTT. Its translation: CASSLLTGVWSGNTIYF. Looking up the rest from reference TRBV7-2 and TRBJ1-3 gives the full variable domain: GAGVSQSPSNKVTEKGKDVELRCDPISGHTALYWYRQSLGQGLEFLIYFQGNSAPDKSGLPSDRFSAERTGGSVSTLTIQRTQQEDSAVYLCASSLLTGVWSGNTIYFGEGSWLTVV.

This clone occurred a few times. This sample includes further DNA sequences coding for the same CDR3. The chain joins TRBV10-3 to TRBJ2-5; 10 nucleotides line up with TRBD1. The CDR3 sequence is 16 residues long. Germline loops: CDR1 ENHRY, CDR2 SYGVKD. With 6 bases clipped from V and 0 bases from J, the junction kept 7 bases outside the gene matches. This CDR3 reads CAISPGTGDYQETQYF. The DNA for the CDR3 is TGTGCCATCAGCCCAGGGACAGGGGACTACCAAGAGACCCAGTACTTC.

This clone was picked up a small number of times. This chain links TRBV15 with TRBJ2-2, with TRBD1 matching 7 bases. Losses at the gene ends were 0 bases for V and 6 bases for J; bases not matched to a gene: 7. Per the germline V gene, CDR1 is LNHNV and CDR2 is YYDKDF (reference sequence). CDR3 length: 16 residues. The CDR3 sequence is CATSRDRGGRAGELFF. The CDR3 DNA sequence: TGTGCCACCAGCAGAGATCGAGGGGGCAGAGCCGGGGAGCTGTTTTTT. The complete variable domain, with remaining parts taken from reference TRBV15 and TRBJ2-2, reads DAMVIQNPRYQVTQFGKPVTLSCSQTLNHNVMYWYQQKSSQAPKLLFHYYDKDFNNEADTPDNFQSRRPNTSFCFLDIRSPGLGDTAMYLCATSRDRGGRAGELFFGEGSRLTVL.

This rearrangement joins TRBV19 to TRBJ2-3, with 7 bases aligning to TRBD2. The V and J ends lost 5 bases and 4 bases, in that order; junction bases with no gene match: 12. CDR1 and CDR2 from the germline V gene are LNHDA and SQIVND (reference sequence). The CDR3 covers 16 residues. This CDR3 reads CASSADPAGFPDTQYF. In nucleotides, the CDR3 is TGTGCCAGTAGTGCGGATCCAGCGGGGTTTCCAGATACGCAGTATTTT.

This clone was observed a handful of times. The genes are TRBV29-1 and TRBJ1-2; perhaps TRBD1 as D (5 bases). Germline V gives CDR1 SQVTM, CDR2 ANQGSEA. This CDR3 is 13 amino acids long. The V gene lost 3 bases and the J gene lost 8 bases, with 16 bases spanning the gap. This CDR3 reads CSVDIGAGLGYTF. The CDR3 region has the DNA TGCAGCGTTGACATAGGGGCAGGGCTGGGCTACACCTTC.

The chain uses TRBV4-1 and TRBJ2-7; 12 bases match TRBD2. V lost 0 bases and J lost 4; bases outside the gene matches: 10. This CDR3 has 18 amino acids. Germline assignment: CDR1 MGHRA and CDR2 YSYEKL. The CDR3 loop reads CASSQDSPLAGGNYEQYF. CDR3 nucleotides: TGCGCCAGCAGCCAAGATTCCCCCCTAGCGGGAGGGAATTACGAGCAGTACTTC.

The V call is TRBV14, the J call TRBJ2-3, with TRBD2 matching 15 bases. The trim removed 5 bases at V and 7 bases at J, leaving 19 bases unmatched. There are 20 residues in the CDR3. Per germline, CDR1 SGHDN and CDR2 FVKESK. In DNA, the CDR3 is TGTGCCAGCAGCGCGCGCCCCACCGGGACTAGCGGGGGGACGCCCCATACGCAGTATTTT. This translates into CASSARPTGTSGGTPHTQYF. The complete variable domain, with remaining parts taken from reference TRBV14 and TRBJ2-3, reads EAGVTQFPSHSVIEKGQTVTLRCDPISGHDNLYWYRRVMGKEIKFLLHFVKESKQDESGMPNNRFLAERTGGTYSTLKVQPAELEDSGVYFCASSARPTGTSGGTPHTQYFGPGTRLTVL.

V and J are TRBV5-6 and TRBJ2-7; 14 bases agree with TRBD2. Trimming took 3 bases from V and 5 from J; bases not matched to a gene: 7. The germline gives CDR1 SGHDT, CDR2 YYEEEE. The length of the CDR3 is 16 residues. CDR3 loop: CASSWGTSGSSHEQYF. In DNA form, the CDR3 reads TGTGCCAGCAGCTGGGGGACTAGCGGGAGTTCCCACGAGCAGTACTTC. The full variable domain, in which reference TRBV5-6 and TRBJ2-7 provide the parts outside the CDR3, is DAGVTQSPTHLIKTRGQQVTLRCSPKSGHDTVSWYQQALGQGPQFIFQYYEEEERQRGNFPDRFSGHQFPNYSSELNVNALLLGDSALYLCASSWGTSGSSHEQYFGPGTRLTVT.

The J gene is TRBJ2-3, the V gene TRBV5-1; 8 bases line up with TRBD2. Germline lookup yields CDR1 SGHRS and CDR2 YFSETQ. The length of the CDR3 is 19 residues. The V segment lost 1 base and the J segment 1 base; nucleotides outside the gene matches: 14. CDR3 sequence (DNA): TGCGCCAGCAGCTTGTGGGGACCTGGTATTAGCGGGGGCACAGATACGCAGTATTTT. Its translation: CASSLWGPGISGGTDTQYF.

V is TRBV20-1 and J is TRBJ2-7; unclear D gene. Germline loops: CDR1 DFQATT, CDR2 SNEGSKA (reference sequence). The ends were cut back, 3 bases at V and 8 bases at J, with 11 bases in the middle. The CDR3 sequence is 11 residues long. This CDR3 reads CSARGWSKQYF. The CDR3 nucleotides read TGCAGTGCTAGGGGGTGGAGTAAGCAGTACTTC.

The rearrangement joins TRBV7-8 to TRBJ1-5; D is perhaps TRBD1 (6 bases). Trimming took 1 base from V and 5 from J, leaving 15 bases between them. CDR3 length: 16 amino acids. Germline V gives CDR1 SGHVS, CDR2 FQNEAQ. The CDR3 loop reads CASSLGHRVRDQPQHF. The CDR3 coding sequence is TGTGCCAGCAGCTTAGGTCACAGGGTAAGGGATCAGCCCCAGCATTTT.

Notes on this clone: In the same sample, other DNA sequences code for this CDR3. The chain recombines TRBV7-9 with TRBJ2-7; tentative D call: TRBD1 (6 bases). V was clipped by 6 bases and J by 3 bases, with 9 bases between them. CDR1 SEHNR and CDR2 FQNEAQ come from the germline V gene (reference sequence). The CDR3 is made up of 12 amino acids. The CDR3 reads CASSPTGYEQYF. CDR3 DNA: TGTGCCAGCAGTCCGACAGGCTACGAGCAGTACTTC.

The V call is TRBV7-2, the J call TRBJ2-3; 7 bases line up with TRBD2. The CDR3 is 16 amino acids. The V segment lost 1 base and the J segment 2 bases; nucleotides outside the gene matches: 6. The germline V gene has CDR1 SGHTA and CDR2 FQGNSA. Written as DNA, the CDR3 is TGTGCCAGCAGCTTAGGAGCGGGGCCGTCCACAGATACGCAGTATTTT. Residues: CASSLGAGPSTDTQYF.